The next 26 T cell receptor beta chains were all read from a single sample in a study of blood T cell repertoires in COVID-19. Profiling relied on immunoSEQ multiplex PCR, and the TCRdb table lists in-frame clones only, not all of them. Counted here are some 180,000 clones, around 90% occurring once; the ten biggest clones make up around 6%. The sample comprised peripheral blood. The receptors were gathered from a man in his forties or fifties with active or convalescent COVID-19.

This clone occurred once. The chain combines TRBV29-1 with TRBJ2-5; the match to TRBD2 covers 12 bases. The V segment lost 6 bases and the J segment 4 bases; nucleotides outside the gene matches: 3. In germline, CDR1 is SQVTM, CDR2 ANQGSEA. CDR3 length equals 13 residues. The CDR3 reads CSVVTSGRETQYF. DNA for the CDR3: TGCAGCGTGGTGACTAGCGGGAGAGAGACCCAGTACTTC.

The chain carries TRBV7-3 and TRBJ1-6, with 7 bases lining up with TRBD1. The germline V gene has CDR1 SGHTA and CDR2 FQGTGA. V lost 2 bases to trimming and J lost 9 bases; unmatched junction nucleotides: 13. The CDR3 extends over 17 amino acids. This CDR3 reads CASSLGIGQDESSPLHF. The CDR3 bases are TGTGCCAGCAGCTTAGGAATTGGACAGGACGAGTCTTCACCCCTCCACTTT.

The rearrangement joins TRBV30 to TRBJ2-1; TRBD2 is a possible D gene (5 bases). Trimming removed 2 bases from V and 0 bases from J, with 8 bases in between. The CDR3 is 14 residues long. Germline V gene sequence: CDR1 GTSNPN, CDR2 SVGIG (reference sequence). Here the CDR3 reads CAWSPGSSYNEQFF. CDR3 nucleotide sequence: TGTGCCTGGAGTCCGGGGAGCTCCTACAATGAGCAGTTCTTC.

The chain is built from TRBV5-1 and TRBJ1-3; the match to TRBD1 covers 9 bases. The V segment lost 0 bases and the J segment 1 base; nucleotides outside the gene matches: 11. CDR3 length: 19 amino acids. CDR1 and CDR2 from the germline V gene are SGHRS and YFSETQ. For the CDR3, the DNA is TGCGCCAGCAGCTTGGCTGCAGGACAGGGGATGGGATCTGGAAACACCATATATTTT. Its translation is CASSLAAGQGMGSGNTIYF. The whole variable domain, filled in from reference TRBV5-1 and TRBJ1-3, reads KAGVTQTPRYLIKTRGQQVTLSCSPISGHRSVSWYQQTPGQGLQFLFEYFSETQRNKGNFPGRFSGRQFSNSRSEMNVSTLELGDSALYLCASSLAAGQGMGSGNTIYFGEGSWLTVV.

The CDR3: CAISEVDRHTDTQYF. CDR3 coding DNA: TGTGCCATCAGTGAAGTGGATAGACACACAGATACGCAGTATTTT. The V call is TRBV10-3, the J call TRBJ2-3; D gene unclear. Germline lookup yields CDR1 ENHRY and CDR2 SYGVKD. The germline V and J ends were trimmed by 3 bases and 2 bases, with 12 bases remaining between them. This CDR3 has 15 residues.

J is TRBJ1-2 and V is TRBV12-5; D might be TRBD1 (6 bases). CDR1 and CDR2 (germline): LGHNT, FRNRAP. V lost 5 bases to trimming and J lost 6 bases, with 19 bases between them. The CDR3 loop spans 15 amino acids. The CDR3 bases are TGTGCTAGTGGTCCACGTCAGGGGCTAGAGAATGGCTACACCTTC. This gives the protein CASGPRQGLENGYTF.

The chain is built from TRBV6-5 and TRBJ2-7, with a possible D match to TRBD1 (5 bases). Trimming pared 4 bases from V and 2 bases from J, leaving 15 bases between. Looked up from germline, CDR1 is MNHEY and CDR2 is SVGAGI. The CDR3 has 15 amino acids. In nucleotides, the CDR3 is TGTGCCAGCAGTTCTCGTCCGGACAAGACCTACGAGCAGTACTTC. Encoded protein: CASSSRPDKTYEQYF.

The V and J genes are TRBV9 and TRBJ2-3; 7 bases are a match to TRBD2. In germline, CDR1 is SGDLS, CDR2 YYNGEE. CDR3 length: 15 residues. J was trimmed by 4 bases and V by 4 bases; bases with no gene match: 9. CDR3 in amino acids: CASSSRGSPADTQYF. Written as DNA, the CDR3 is TGTGCCAGCAGCTCGCGGGGGAGCCCCGCAGATACGCAGTATTTT.

CDR3 DNA: TGCAGCGTTGTGGTGGCGGCTTCTAGCACAGATACGCAGTATTTT. Translation: CSVVVAASSTDTQYF. This chain joins TRBV29-1 and TRBJ2-3; D gene uncertain. The V end was cut by 4 bases, the J end by 0 bases, with 14 bases between. Germline V gene lookup returns CDR1 SQVTM and CDR2 ANQGSEA. The CDR3 runs 15 residues.

This rearrangement joins TRBV25-1 to TRBJ1-3; a possible D gene is TRBD1 (6 bases). The germline V and J ends were trimmed by 2 bases and 3 bases, with 11 bases remaining between them. Germline CDR1 reads MGHDK; CDR2 reads SYGVNS. This CDR3 has 15 amino acids. The CDR3 loop reads CASSEPRGLGNTIYF. CDR3 DNA: TGTGCCAGCAGTGAACCCAGGGGCCTTGGAAACACCATATATTTT.

The genes are TRBV7-2 and TRBJ1-3; D ambiguous. Trimming took off 4 bases at V and 4 bases at J, with 11 bases between the two ends. This CDR3 contains 14 residues. CDR1 SGHTA and CDR2 FQGNSA come from the germline V gene. For the CDR3, the DNA is TGTGCCAGCAGCTCTCAGACTCGGGGAAACACCATATATTTT. Translation: CASSSQTRGNTIYF.

The rearrangement uses TRBV6-1 and TRBJ2-7; 9 positions match TRBD1. The V segment lost 3 bases and the J segment 7 bases; nucleotides outside the gene matches: 10. CDR3 length equals 15 residues. Per the germline V gene, CDR1 is MNHNS and CDR2 is SASEGT. CDR3 loop: CASSEGTGPPNEQYF. CDR3 coding DNA: TGTGCCAGCAGTGAGGGGACAGGGCCCCCCAATGAGCAGTACTTC.

The CDR3 protein is CATSDRGQGVNIQYF. CDR3 in DNA: TGTGCCACCAGTGACCGAGGACAGGGGGTGAACATTCAGTACTTC. J is TRBJ2-4 and V is TRBV24-1; 10 bases are shared with TRBD1. Germline CDR1 and CDR2: KGHDR and SFDVKD. Trimming at V came to 4 bases and at J to 7 bases, leaving 6 bases not matched to a gene. The CDR3 is made up of 15 amino acids.

This clone is a singleton in its sample. This chain links TRBV4-1 with TRBJ2-5; the match to TRBD2 covers 9 bases. CDR3 length: 14 residues. Germline V gives CDR1 MGHRA, CDR2 YSYEKL. V shed 4 bases, J shed 3 bases, and the junction held 3 bases outside the gene matches. The CDR3 sequence: CASSLIAGEETQYF. CDR3 DNA: TGCGCCAGCAGCCTGATAGCGGGAGAAGAGACCCAGTACTTC.

J is TRBJ1-6 and V is TRBV30; 7 bases are shared with TRBD1. V trimming: 2 bases; J trimming: 8 bases; junction bases outside the gene matches: 9. The germline V gene has CDR1 GTSNPN and CDR2 SVGIG (reference sequence). The CDR3 covers 15 residues. CDR3 sequence reads: CAWSPRQGYDSPLHF. The CDR3 bases are TGTGCCTGGAGTCCCCGACAGGGCTACGATTCACCCCTCCACTTT.

The chain employs TRBV5-1 and TRBJ2-2, with 8 bases that match TRBD1. Losses at the gene ends were 2 bases for V and 7 bases for J; bases not matched to a gene: 4. CDR3 length equals 14 residues. Germline lookup yields CDR1 SGHRS and CDR2 YFSETQ. CDR3 nucleotide sequence: TGCGCCAGCAGCTTCAACAGGGGGAACGGGGAGCTGTTTTTT. It translates to CASSFNRGNGELFF.

The rearrangement uses TRBV7-9 and TRBJ1-1; TRBD1 matches 12 bases. CDR3 length: 19 residues. Germline CDR1 SEHNR, CDR2 FQNEAQ (reference sequence). V lost 5 bases and J lost 6; bases outside the gene matches: 19. CDR3 loop: CASSTTGTGGLPRISEAFF. Here the CDR3 DNA reads TGTGCCAGCAGCACCACCGGGACAGGGGGCTTACCACGGATTTCTGAAGCTTTCTTT. Looking up the rest from reference TRBV7-9 and TRBJ1-1 gives the full variable domain: DTGVSQNPRHKITKRGQNVTFRCDPISEHNRLYWYRQTLGQGPEFLTYFQNEAQLEKSRLLSDRFSAERPKGSFSTLEIQRTEQGDSAMYLCASSTTGTGGLPRISEAFFGQGTRLTVV.

V usage is TRBV5-6 and J usage is TRBJ2-2, with 8 bases aligning to TRBD1. This CDR3 region has 16 residues. V shed 0 bases, J shed 4 bases, and the junction held 5 bases outside the gene matches. Germline V lookup: CDR1 SGHDT, CDR2 YYEEEE. The CDR3 sequence is CASSLGTGLGTGELFF. The DNA for the CDR3 is TGTGCCAGCAGCTTGGGGACAGGGTTAGGCACCGGGGAGCTGTTTTTT.

V usage is TRBV9 and J usage is TRBJ1-1; D is unresolved. Trimming took off 1 base at V and 3 bases at J, with 7 bases between the two ends. Germline loops: CDR1 SGDLS, CDR2 YYNGEE. This CDR3 has 13 amino acids. The CDR3 nucleotides read TGTGCCAGCAGCGTATTCGGGGACACTGAAGCTTTCTTT. Encoded protein: CASSVFGDTEAFF.

The chain employs TRBV11-2 and TRBJ1-6; D ambiguous. Germline values: CDR1 SGHAT, CDR2 FQNNGV. The CDR3 extends over 15 amino acids. V was pared by 3 bases and J by 0 bases, with 6 bases between. The CDR3: CASSLRSSYNSPLHF. The CDR3 DNA reads as TGTGCCAGCAGCTTGCGTAGCTCCTATAATTCACCCCTCCACTTT.

The genes are TRBV12-3 or TRBV12-4 and TRBJ2-2; 7 nucleotides agree with TRBD2. J lost 5 bases, V lost 5 bases, and 2 bases had no gene match. The CDR3 runs 13 residues. CDR3 DNA: TGTGCCAGCAGTCCGGGAGGAACCGGGGAGCTGTTTTTT. Translating gives CASSPGGTGELFF.

V gene TRBV19 combines with J gene TRBJ1-5; D unclear. Germline V gene lookup returns CDR1 LNHDA and CDR2 SQIVND (reference sequence). V was pared by 0 bases and J by 7 bases, with 10 bases between. This CDR3 spans 14 amino acids. This CDR3 reads CASSIEWAKQPQHF. The DNA of the CDR3 is TGTGCCAGTAGTATAGAATGGGCGAAACAGCCCCAGCATTTT.

V is TRBV7-9 and J is TRBJ2-1; D may be TRBD2 (6 bases). Germline-derived CDR1 and CDR2 are SEHNR and FQNEAQ (reference sequence). This CDR3 is built from 17 residues. V was pared by 1 base and J by 0 bases, with 13 bases between. DNA for the CDR3: TGTGCCAGCAGCTTAGTCGCGGTAGCGGTCTCCTACAATGAGCAGTTCTTC. Translated, it gives CASSLVAVAVSYNEQFF.

The chain carries TRBV6-1 and TRBJ1-2; D is perhaps TRBD1 (5 bases). With 0 bases removed from V and 5 bases from J, the gap between germline ends came to 16 bases. Per germline, CDR1 MNHNS and CDR2 SASEGT. The CDR3 runs 16 residues. The chain's CDR3 is CASSEALLGHWYGYTF. CDR3 bases: TGTGCCAGCAGTGAAGCGCTTCTCGGACACTGGTATGGCTACACCTTC.

The chain recombines TRBV27 with TRBJ1-5, with unresolved D. Germline CDR1 MNHEY, CDR2 SMNVEV (reference sequence). V lost 3 bases, J lost 5 bases, and 11 bases lay in between. This CDR3 spans 14 amino acids. CDR3 amino acids: CASSFRLGDQPQHF. The CDR3 bases are TGTGCCAGCAGTTTCCGACTGGGAGATCAGCCCCAGCATTTT.

This chain uses TRBV19 with TRBJ2-3, with 14 bases matching TRBD2. This CDR3 region has 17 residues. Trimming cost V 3 bases and J 4 bases; bases outside gene matches: 6. Germline values: CDR1 LNHDA, CDR2 SQIVND (reference sequence). CDR3 region: CASSMTGTSGGADTQYF. CDR3 coding DNA: TGTGCCAGTAGTATGACCGGGACTAGCGGGGGAGCAGATACGCAGTATTTT.